This T cell receptor beta chain was documented in a study of T cell changes during pregnancy in multiple sclerosis. Trimming took off 8 bases at V and 0 bases at J, with 10 bases between the two ends. The CDR3 extends over 13 amino acids. Germline V gives CDR1 MNHEY, CDR2 SMNVEV (reference sequence). Clones were sequenced by immunoSEQ multiplex PCR, and TCRdb holds only the in-frame ones, with some missing. The sample lists more than 85,000 clones, roughly nine tenths occurring once. The sequence was obtained from a female donor with multiple sclerosis, enrolled in a pregnancy study. The sequencing used peripheral blood, collected in the second trimester of pregnancy. V gene TRBV27 combines with J gene TRBJ1-1, with a possible D match to TRBD1 (6 bases). The CDR3 DNA reads as TGTGCCAGCGGGGGCCTCATGAACACTGAAGCTTTCTTT. Protein sequence: CASGGLMNTEAFF.